The 9 T cell receptor beta chains listed next were all sequenced from one sample in a study of blood T cell repertoires in COVID-19. Sequencing was performed with immunoSEQ multiplex PCR; in TCRdb, only in-frame clones are kept and a portion is missing. Of fewer than 180,000 clones in the sample, about nine tenths were seen once. The sample was peripheral blood. The receptor set was obtained from a woman aged 55-69 years with active or convalescent COVID-19.

In DNA, the CDR3 is TGTGCCAGCAGCTTGGACTACGGGACAGAAGGCTCACCCCTCCACTTT. This translates into CASSLDYGTEGSPLHF. This chain joins TRBV7-2 and TRBJ1-6, with TRBD1 matching 7 bases. CDR1 is SGHTA and CDR2 is FQGNSA in the germline V gene. The J segment lost 10 bases and the V segment lost 3 bases, leaving 12 bases of the junction unmatched. CDR3 size: 16 residues. The whole variable domain, remainder taken from reference TRBV7-2 and TRBJ1-6, is GAGVSQSPSNKVTEKGKDVELRCDPISGHTALYWYRQSLGQGLEFLIYFQGNSAPDKSGLPSDRFSAERTGGSVSTLTIQRTQQEDSAVYLCASSLDYGTEGSPLHFGNGTRLTVT.

This clone was seen only a few times. V is TRBV6-2 or TRBV6-3 and J is TRBJ2-3; TRBD2 matches 11 bases. The germline V gene encodes CDR1 MNHEY and CDR2 SVGEGT. The length of the CDR3 is 17 residues. The V gene end was trimmed by 5 bases and the J gene end by 6 bases; junction bases not matched to a gene: 13. The CDR3 bases are TGTGCCAGCAGTCGTGGACTAGCGGGTATTAGAGGGGATACGCAGTATTTT. The encoded protein is CASSRGLAGIRGDTQYF.

The chain joins TRBV19 to TRBJ1-5, with 9 bases that match TRBD1. This CDR3 has 15 residues. CDR1 and CDR2 (germline): LNHDA, SQIVND (reference sequence). The J segment lost 1 base and the V segment lost 6 bases, leaving 4 bases of the junction unmatched. DNA for the CDR3: TGTGCCAGTAGGGTACAGGGGGCGAGCAATCAGCCCCAGCATTTT. It translates to CASRVQGASNQPQHF.

V usage is TRBV27 and J usage is TRBJ1-5; D not certain. Germline V gene sequence: CDR1 MNHEY, CDR2 SMNVEV (reference sequence). V was cut by 3 bases and J by 6 bases, with 9 bases left in between. CDR3 length equals 13 residues. The CDR3 DNA is TGTGCCAGCAGTTTGACAAGGTTTCAGCCCCAGCATTTT. Translating gives CASSLTRFQPQHF.

The J gene is TRBJ2-1, the V gene TRBV5-6, with D possibly TRBD2 on 5 matching bases. Trimming removed 4 bases at V and 0 bases at J, with 11 bases between. The CDR3 extends over 15 amino acids. The germline gives CDR1 SGHDT, CDR2 YYEEEE. The CDR3 sequence: CASSRRVLSYNEQFF. The CDR3 DNA reads TGTGCCAGCAGCCGGCGGGTACTCTCCTACAATGAGCAGTTCTTC.

This clone came up a few times. The CDR3: CASSQDEGGRGYGYTF. CDR3 nucleotide sequence: TGCGCCAGCAGCCAAGATGAGGGCGGCAGGGGCTATGGCTACACCTTC. The gene calls are TRBV4-3 and TRBJ1-2, with D possibly matching TRBD1 (6 bases). Per germline, CDR1 LGHNA and CDR2 YSLEER. The CDR3 covers 16 residues. The germline V and J ends were trimmed by 0 bases and 4 bases, with 15 bases remaining between them.

The V call is TRBV6-5, the J call TRBJ1-2, with D tentatively TRBD1 (6 bases). This CDR3 comprises 13 residues. V lost 5 bases and J 8 bases, leaving 15 bases between the germline ends. Germline V gene sequence: CDR1 MNHEY, CDR2 SVGAGI. Here the CDR3 reads CASSPRGGRGYTF. CDR3 sequence (DNA): TGTGCCAGCAGTCCTAGGGGGGGAAGAGGCTACACCTTC.

The chain employs TRBV5-6 and TRBJ1-4; D is unresolved. The CDR3 extends over 13 amino acids. CDR1 SGHDT and CDR2 YYEEEE come from the germline V gene. Trimming removed 0 bases at V and 5 bases at J, with 5 bases between. The DNA for the CDR3 is TGTGCCAGCAGCTTGGAAGCAAATGAAAAACTGTTTTTT. It translates to CASSLEANEKLFF.

The J gene is TRBJ1-1, the V gene TRBV19; 9 bases are shared with TRBD1. The CDR3 is 17 residues long. The V segment lost 6 bases and the J segment 1 base; nucleotides outside the gene matches: 12. Germline CDR1 LNHDA, CDR2 SQIVND (reference sequence). The CDR3 coding sequence is TGTGCCAGTAGCCACGGGACAGGGCGGTTCCGGAACACTGAAGCTTTCTTT. Its protein product is CASSHGTGRFRNTEAFF.